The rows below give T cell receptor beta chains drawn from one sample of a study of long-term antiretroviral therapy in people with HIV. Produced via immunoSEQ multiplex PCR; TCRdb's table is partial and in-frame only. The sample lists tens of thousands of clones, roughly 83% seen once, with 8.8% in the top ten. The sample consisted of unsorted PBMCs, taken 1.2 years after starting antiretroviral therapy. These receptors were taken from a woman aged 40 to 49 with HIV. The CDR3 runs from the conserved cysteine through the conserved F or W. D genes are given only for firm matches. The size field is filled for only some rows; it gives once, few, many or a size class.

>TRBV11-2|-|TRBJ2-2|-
CASSFNQNTGELFF
TGTGCCAGCAGCTTCAATCAGAACACCGGGGAGCTGTTTTTT
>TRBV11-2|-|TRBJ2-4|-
CASSSTMGHNKNIQYF
TGTGCCAGCAGTAGTACGATGGGCCATAACAAAAACATTCAGTACTTC
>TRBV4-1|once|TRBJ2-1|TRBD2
CASSQDGLAGGNEQFF
TGCGCCAGCAGCCAAGATGGACTAGCGGGAGGCAATGAGCAGTTCTTC
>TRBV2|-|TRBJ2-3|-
CASSELPRDTQYF
TGTGCCAGCAGTGAGTTGCCAAGGGATACGCAGTATTTT
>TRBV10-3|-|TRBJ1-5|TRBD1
CAISGDRDVQPQHF
TGTGCCATCAGTGGGGACAGGGATGTCCAGCCCCAGCATTTT
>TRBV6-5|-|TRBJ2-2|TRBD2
CASSYWTSVSTGELFF
TGTGCCAGCAGTTACTGGACTAGCGTGTCCACCGGGGAGCTGTTTTTT
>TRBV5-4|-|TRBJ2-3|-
CASSSSGKATDTQYF
TGTGCCAGCAGCTCATCGGGAAAAGCGACAGATACGCAGTATTTT
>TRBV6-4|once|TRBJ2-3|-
CASSEGPVTDTQYF
TGTGCCAGCTCAGAGGGCCCAGTCACAGATACGCAGTATTTT
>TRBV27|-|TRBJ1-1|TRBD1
CASNKGAANTEAFF
TGTGCCAGCAATAAGGGGGCGGCGAACACTGAAGCTTTCTTT
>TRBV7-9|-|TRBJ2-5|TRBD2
CASSPSGSSETQYF
TGTGCCAGCAGTCCTAGCGGGAGTTCGGAGACCCAGTACTTC
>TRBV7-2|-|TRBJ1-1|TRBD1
CASRPLGQGSEAFF
TGTGCCAGCAGGCCGCTGGGACAGGGCTCTGAAGCTTTCTTT
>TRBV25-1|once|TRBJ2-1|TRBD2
CASSERWAAGAKYNEQFF
TGTGCCAGCAGTGAAAGGTGGGCGGCGGGAGCTAAATACAATGAGCAGTTCTTC
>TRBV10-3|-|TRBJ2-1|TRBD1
CAISEDRGVYNEQFF
TGTGCCATCAGTGAGGACAGGGGAGTGTACAATGAGCAGTTCTTC
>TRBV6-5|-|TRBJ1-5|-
CASSYWYSGNQPQHF
TGTGCCAGCAGTTATTGGTACAGCGGCAATCAGCCCCAGCATTTT
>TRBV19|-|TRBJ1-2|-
CASSVSPGYYGYTF
TGTGCCAGTAGTGTGAGTCCGGGCTACTATGGCTACACCTTC
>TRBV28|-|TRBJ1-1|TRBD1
CASSLGQGAFGAFF
TGTGCCAGCAGCCTCGGACAGGGGGCATTTGGAGCTTTCTTT
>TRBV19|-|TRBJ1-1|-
CASRVGPSGEAFF
TGTGCCAGTAGAGTGGGCCCCTCTGGTGAAGCTTTCTTT
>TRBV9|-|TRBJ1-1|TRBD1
CASSATGTGDTEAFF
TGTGCCAGCAGCGCTACCGGGACAGGAGACACTGAAGCTTTCTTT
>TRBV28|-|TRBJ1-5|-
CASSNNRPISPQHF
TGTGCCAGCAGTAACAACAGGCCAATATCGCCCCAGCATTTT
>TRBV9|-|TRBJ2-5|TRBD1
CASSQTGMAETQYF
TGTGCCAGCAGCCAGACAGGGATGGCGGAGACCCAGTACTTC
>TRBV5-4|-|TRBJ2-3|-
CASSFPTTSNTDTQYF
TGTGCCAGCAGCTTCCCGACTACTTCTAACACAGATACGCAGTATTTT
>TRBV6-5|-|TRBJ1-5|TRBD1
CASSSGTDSNQPQHF
TGTGCCAGCAGTTCCGGGACAGATAGCAATCAGCCCCAGCATTTT
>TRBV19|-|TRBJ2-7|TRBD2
CASSLGLASSYEQYF
TGTGCCAGTAGTCTTGGACTAGCGAGCTCCTACGAGCAGTACTTC
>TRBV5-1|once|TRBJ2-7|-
CASSLGDPSFSYEQYF
TGCGCCAGCAGCTTGGGGGACCCTTCGTTTTCCTACGAGCAGTACTTC
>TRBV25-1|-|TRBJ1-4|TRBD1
CASSEGDRGEKLFF
TGTGCCAGCAGTGAAGGGGACAGGGGTGAAAAACTGTTTTTT
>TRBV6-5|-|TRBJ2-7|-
CASSRNLYEQYF
TGTGCCAGCAGTAGGAACCTCTACGAGCAGTACTTC
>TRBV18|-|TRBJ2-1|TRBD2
CASSPGGVSSYNEQFF
TGTGCCAGCTCACCTGGGGGGGTGAGCTCCTACAATGAGCAGTTCTTC
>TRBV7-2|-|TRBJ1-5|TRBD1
CASSPGGPFNQPQHF
TGTGCCAGCAGCCCAGGGGGGCCATTCAATCAGCCCCAGCATTTT
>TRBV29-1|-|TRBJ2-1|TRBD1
CSVSGGSLPNEQFF
TGCAGCGTTTCAGGGGGCTCACTGCCCAATGAGCAGTTCTTC
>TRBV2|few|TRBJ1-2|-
CASSANLYGYTF
TGTGCCAGCAGTGCGAATCTCTATGGCTACACCTTC
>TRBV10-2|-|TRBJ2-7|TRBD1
CASSGFGTGPFYEQYF
TGCGCCAGCAGTGGGTTTGGGACAGGGCCTTTCTACGAGCAGTACTTC
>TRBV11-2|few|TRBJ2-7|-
CASSLGLSSYEQYF
TGTGCCAGCAGCTTAGGCCTCAGCTCCTACGAGCAGTACTTC
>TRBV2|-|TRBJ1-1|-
CASSVGTAVVAAFF
TGTGCCAGCAGTGTCGGGACCGCAGTAGTGGCTGCTTTCTTT
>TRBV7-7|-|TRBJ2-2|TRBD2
CASSSGLAGVTTGELFF
TGTGCTAGCAGCTCGGGACTAGCGGGAGTCACCACCGGGGAGCTGTTTTTT
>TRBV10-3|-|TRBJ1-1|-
CAISEQRNTEAFF
TGTGCCATCAGTGAACAGAGGAACACTGAAGCTTTCTTT
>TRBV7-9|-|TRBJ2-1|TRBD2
CASSSGTSGIDEQFF
TGTGCCAGCAGCTCCGGGACTAGCGGGATTGATGAGCAGTTCTTC
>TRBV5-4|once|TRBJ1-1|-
CASSSTSTVITEAFF
TGTGCCAGCAGCTCCACCTCGACAGTGATCACTGAAGCTTTCTTT
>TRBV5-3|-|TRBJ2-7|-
CAARGDSASF
TGTGCCGCTAGGGGGGACTCTGCTTCTTTC
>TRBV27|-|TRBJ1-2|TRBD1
CASSFPRTGGGWGYTF
TGTGCCAGCAGTTTCCCACGGACAGGGGGCGGATGGGGCTACACCTTC
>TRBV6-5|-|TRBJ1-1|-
CASSYSGGLRTEAFF
TGTGCCAGCAGTTACTCGGGGGGACTGCGGACTGAAGCTTTCTTT
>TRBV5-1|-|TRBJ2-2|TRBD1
CASSLTGGTGELFF
TGCGCCAGCAGCTTGACAGGGGGCACCGGGGAGCTGTTTTTT
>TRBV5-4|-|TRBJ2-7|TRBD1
CASRRDSSYEQYF
TGTGCCAGCAGACGGGACAGCTCCTACGAGCAGTACTTC
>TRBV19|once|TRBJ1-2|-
CASKGDLRVGGYTF
TGTGCCAGCAAAGGGGACTTACGTGTTGGTGGCTACACCTTC
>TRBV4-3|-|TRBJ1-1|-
CASSQTGNTEAFF
TGCGCCAGCAGCCAAACGGGTAACACTGAAGCTTTCTTT
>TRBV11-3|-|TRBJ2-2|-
CASIPGSGTGELFF
TGTGCCAGCATCCCGGGGTCGGGCACCGGGGAGCTGTTTTTT
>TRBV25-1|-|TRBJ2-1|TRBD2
CASTGTNIYNEQFF
TGTGCCAGCACTGGGACTAACATCTACAATGAGCAGTTCTTC
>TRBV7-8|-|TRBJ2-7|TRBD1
CASSAQGDGTYEQYF
TGTGCCAGCAGTGCTCAGGGGGACGGGACCTACGAGCAGTACTTC
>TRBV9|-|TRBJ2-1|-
CASSAAGYYNEQFF
TGTGCCAGCAGCGCGGCAGGGTATTACAATGAGCAGTTCTTC
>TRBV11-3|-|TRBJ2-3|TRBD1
CASSFRTGTGTDTQYF
TGTGCCAGCAGCTTTCGGACAGGGACGGGGACAGATACGCAGTATTTT
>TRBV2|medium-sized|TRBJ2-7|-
CASSEEVYYEQYF
TGTGCCAGCAGTGAAGAGGTGTACTACGAGCAGTACTTC
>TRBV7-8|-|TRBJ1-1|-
CASSTLQGNTEAFF
TGTGCCAGCAGCACCCTACAGGGGAACACTGAAGCTTTCTTT
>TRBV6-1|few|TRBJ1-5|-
CASTQDRGNQPQHF
TGTGCCAGCACGCAGGACCGGGGCAATCAGCCCCAGCATTTT
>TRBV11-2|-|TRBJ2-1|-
CASSPRTLAEQFF
TGTGCCAGCAGCCCTAGGACTCTGGCGGAGCAGTTCTTC
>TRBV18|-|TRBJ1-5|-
CASSRTEYSNQPQHF
TGTGCCAGCTCACGTACCGAATATAGCAATCAGCCCCAGCATTTT
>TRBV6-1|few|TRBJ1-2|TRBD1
CASRSSTGSSGYTF
TGTGCCAGCAGATCTTCGACAGGGAGTAGTGGCTACACCTTC